The present TCR beta chain was sequenced within a study of early T cells in non-severe SARS-CoV-2 infection. Study observations and caveats: Matching with VDJdb favored anti-spike CD8 responses (missing private and CD4 specificities).

This clonotype has at least ten counts. Its target is unknown. Separate cDNA molecules each had unique molecular identifiers attached to them. Using its own MiXCR run on the 5' RACE reads, TCRdb lists one record per CDR3 protein. Of roughly 23,000 distinct CDR3 sequences listed, 3.6% are singletons. The receptor was derived from an adult who was a healthcare worker with PCR-confirmed SARS-CoV-2 infection or an uninfected control (not recorded which). What was sequenced was whole blood.

This chain's CDR3 is CASSLAMARTDTQYF. As DNA, the CDR3 is TGTGCCAGCAGCTTAGCGATGGCCCGTACAGATACGCAGTATTTT. The chain combines TRBV7-9 with TRBJ2-3; unclear D gene. The germline gives CDR1 SEHNR, CDR2 FQNEAQ (reference sequence). This CDR3 region has 15 residues. V lost 0 bases and J lost 3, with 10 bases in between.